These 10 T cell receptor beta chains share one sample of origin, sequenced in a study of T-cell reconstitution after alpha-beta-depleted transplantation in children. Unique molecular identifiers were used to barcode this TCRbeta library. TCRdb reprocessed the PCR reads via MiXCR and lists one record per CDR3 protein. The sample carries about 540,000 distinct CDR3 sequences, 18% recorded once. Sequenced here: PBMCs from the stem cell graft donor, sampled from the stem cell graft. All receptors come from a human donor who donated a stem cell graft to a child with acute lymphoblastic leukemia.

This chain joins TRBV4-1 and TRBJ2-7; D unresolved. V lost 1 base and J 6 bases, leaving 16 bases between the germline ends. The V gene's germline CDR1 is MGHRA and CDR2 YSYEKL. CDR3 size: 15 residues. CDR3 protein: CASSQVQGRRREQYF. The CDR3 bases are TGCGCCAGCAGCCAAGTTCAAGGACGTCGACGCGAGCAGTACTTC.

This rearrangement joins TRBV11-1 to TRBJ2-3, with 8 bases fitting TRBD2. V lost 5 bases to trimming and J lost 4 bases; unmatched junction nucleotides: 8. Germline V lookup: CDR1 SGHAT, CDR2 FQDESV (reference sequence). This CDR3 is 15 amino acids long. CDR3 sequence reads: CASSPSGSAADTQYF. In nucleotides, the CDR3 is TGTGCCAGCAGCCCGAGCGGGAGTGCGGCAGATACGCAGTATTTT.

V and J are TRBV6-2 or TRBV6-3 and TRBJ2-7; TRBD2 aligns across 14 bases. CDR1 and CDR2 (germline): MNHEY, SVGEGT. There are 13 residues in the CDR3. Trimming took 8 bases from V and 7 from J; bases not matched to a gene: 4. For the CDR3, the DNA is TGTGCCAGCCGACTAGCGGGAGGGCGAGAGCAGTACTTC. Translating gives CASRLAGGREQYF.

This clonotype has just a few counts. The chain's CDR3 is CASSFYGSSTDTQYF. The CDR3 DNA reads TGTGCCAGCAGCTTCTACGGATCTAGCACAGATACGCAGTATTTT. This chain uses TRBV7-9 with TRBJ2-3, with D unresolved. From germline, CDR1 is SEHNR and CDR2 FQNEAQ (reference sequence). Trimming removed 3 bases at V and 0 bases at J, with 10 bases between. This CDR3 has 15 amino acids.

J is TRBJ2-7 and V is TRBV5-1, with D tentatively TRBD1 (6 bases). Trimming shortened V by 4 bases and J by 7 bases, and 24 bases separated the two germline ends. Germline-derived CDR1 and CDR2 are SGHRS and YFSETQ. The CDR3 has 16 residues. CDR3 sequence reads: CASSAFVGTSLGEQYF. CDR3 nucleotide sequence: TGCGCCAGCAGCGCCTTCGTCGGGACAAGTCTCGGAGAGCAGTACTTC.

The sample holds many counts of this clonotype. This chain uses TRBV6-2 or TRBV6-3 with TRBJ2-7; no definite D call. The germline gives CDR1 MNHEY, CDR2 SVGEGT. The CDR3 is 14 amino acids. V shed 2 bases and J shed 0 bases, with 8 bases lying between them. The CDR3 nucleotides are TGTGCCAGCAGTTACACCGAACTCTCCTACGAGCAGTACTTC. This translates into CASSYTELSYEQYF.

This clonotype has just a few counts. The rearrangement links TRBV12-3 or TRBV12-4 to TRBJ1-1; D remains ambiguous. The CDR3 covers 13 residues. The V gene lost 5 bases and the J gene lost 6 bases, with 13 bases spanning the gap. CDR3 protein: CASSDGLRAEAFF. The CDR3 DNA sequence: TGTGCCAGCAGTGATGGTTTGAGGGCTGAAGCTTTCTTT.

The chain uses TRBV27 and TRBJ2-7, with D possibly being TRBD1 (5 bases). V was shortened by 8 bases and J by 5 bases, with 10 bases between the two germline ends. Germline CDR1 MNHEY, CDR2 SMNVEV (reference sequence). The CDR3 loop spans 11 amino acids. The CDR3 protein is CASRQGDEQYF. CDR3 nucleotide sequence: TGTGCCAGCCGCCAGGGTGACGAGCAGTACTTC.

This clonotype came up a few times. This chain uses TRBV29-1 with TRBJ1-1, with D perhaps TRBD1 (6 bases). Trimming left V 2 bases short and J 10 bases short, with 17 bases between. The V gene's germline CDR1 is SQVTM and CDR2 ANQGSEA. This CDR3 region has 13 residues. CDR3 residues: CSVEPGGGIGAFF. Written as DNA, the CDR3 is TGCAGCGTTGAACCCGGGGGCGGCATCGGAGCTTTCTTT.

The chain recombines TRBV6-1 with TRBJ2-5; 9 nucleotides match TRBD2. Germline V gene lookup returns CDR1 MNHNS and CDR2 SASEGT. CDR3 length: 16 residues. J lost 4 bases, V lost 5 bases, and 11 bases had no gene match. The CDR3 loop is CASSPDSGTSSETQYF. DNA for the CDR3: TGTGCCAGCAGTCCTGATTCCGGGACTAGCTCAGAGACCCAGTACTTC.